This T cell receptor (beta chain) came from a study of cytomegalovirus exposure and HLA in healthy donors (dated by TCRdb to 2016 to 2017). Turning to the overall study: An earlier analysis of approximately 590 of the donors reported 276 Gb of sequence data and some 100 million unique TCR beta sequences from about 180 million T cells. All discovery cohort repertoires had been generated on a single sequencing platform. Donor age, sex, ethnicity and CMV serostatus were compiled alongside the repertoire data. Genome-wide SNP genotypes for about 65% of the 666 donors were used in a later genetic analysis, which treated that subset as a discovery cohort. The number of donors typed differed by locus, with roughly 620-630 for A, B, C, DRB1 and DQB1, roughly 520 for DQA1, nearly 610 for DPA1, and some 440 for DPB1. An earlier analysis of roughly 600 of the donors used high-throughput TCR beta sequencing to judge whether each TCR beta V gene segment behaved as functional or pseudogenic. Both class I and class II loci were covered by HLA typing, at four-digit resolution. Because of strong linkage in the cohort, five DR-DQ haplotypes were treated as single units for association and clustering. A later analysis re-examined previously published TCR beta repertoires from about 700 donors and added high-resolution HLA genotyping to investigate patterns of TCR occurrence. Of the 300 to 450 genotyped donors, around 81% fell in the genetic ancestry cluster associated with self-reported Caucasian donors. The later analysis used no new phenotypic data to find candidate immune exposures, relying instead on TCR beta sequences and their occurrence across donors. An early release covering about 600 HLA-typed donors comprised 250 to 350 gigabases of sequencing data and roughly 86 million unique TCR sequences. The aim of the study was to test whether cataloging public T cell receptors could identify signatures of past pathogen exposure. The study profiled the T cell repertoires of hundreds of subjects by immunosequencing and related them to cytomegalovirus serostatus. The study combined high-throughput TCR immunosequencing, statistical association of individual TCRs with disease status, and machine learning to predict cytomegalovirus infection status. Among several hundred genotyped donors of the cohort, an average of approximately 200,000 unique TCR beta nucleotide sequences was sequenced per donor, of which about 18% were non-productive. In addition to the first cohort of 650 to 750 subjects, a separate validation cohort of approximately 130 different subjects was used. On the study overall, not on this receptor specifically: Because the 87-base-pair reads could not distinguish some IMGT-functional V segments, including TRBV6-2 and TRBV6-3, those segments were excluded. The sequencing pipeline was judged likely to have produced a cluster of highly shared sequence variants as a technical artifact. In both the original and validation cohorts, the classifier was reported to diagnose cytomegalovirus status with high specificity and sensitivity. The cohort was sequenced for TCR beta chains only, and without alpha or paired-chain data the features that could be detected were limited. In a later analysis, HLA-associated TCR beta chains showed more clonal expansion and lower generation probabilities than non-associated chains that were equally common. In vitro tests confirmed that a few of the cytomegalovirus-associated TCR beta chains recognize cytomegalovirus antigens. According to a later analysis, parvovirus B19, influenza, CMV and Epstein-Barr virus appeared linked to several top co-occurrence clusters. The only immune exposure information available for the cohort was CMV serostatus. According to a later genetic analysis, donors in an Asian-associated ancestry cluster had fewer N-insertions in productive TCRs than the approximately 610-donor mean. At a false discovery rate of 0.05, a later analysis linked around 15,000 TCR beta sequences to specific HLA alleles. Strong co-occurrence of HLA alleles, especially DR and DQ, made assigning TCR associations to individual alleles difficult. A later analysis found that most CMV-associated TCR beta chains appeared HLA-restricted, with HLA associations seemingly driven largely by CMV exposure. An association between a missense DCLRE1C variant and V-gene and J-gene trimming of TCR beta chains was found in a later genetic analysis and replicated in an independent cohort. An earlier analysis of 587 of the donors showed that most TCR beta V segments appeared in productive rearrangements either about 90% or about 30% of the time, which broadly matched IMGT annotations. Linkage disequilibrium might explain the correlated functional status among segregating V segments, but an unknown experimental factor could not be ruled out. Most TCR sequences were seen in very few donors, while some public TCRs were found in many individuals. A later analysis found that TCR association rates varied across HLA loci, with DRB1 alleles showing the most associated TCRs and HLA-C alleles the fewest. It was suggested by the authors that the approach could potentially be generalized to other disease states and immunological phenotypes. Because some donors lacked HLA typing at each locus, the association tests relied only on the typed subset. Roughly uniform sequencing depth across donors was assumed in presence/absence analyses, although this assumption may not hold. A further reported finding was that TCR beta sequences accurately predicted the HLA-A and HLA-B alleles for most subjects in the first cohort. Because counts were too low, about 18 rarely observed V segments, including chromosome 9 orphons, were left out of the earlier analysis of 587 of the donors. A total of 150 to 200 TCR beta chains were listed by the study as associated with cytomegalovirus.

Counted from cysteine to phenylalanine, this CDR3 has 14 amino acids. Here the CDR3 DNA is all that survives: 42 bases in frame from base 1. Per the germline V gene, MGHRA is the CDR1 and YSYEKL is the CDR2. V sheds 2 bases and J sheds 7 bases, leaving 14 bases between their ends. The cohort consisted of hundreds of healthy bone marrow donors. At the time of sampling, all cohort members were nominally healthy, though unrecorded immune exposures were likely present. The donor tested CMV seronegative and was one of the 352 seronegative cohort members. Each donor provided a peripheral blood sample, and peripheral blood mononuclear cells were used for TCR beta sequencing. The Qiagen DNeasy Blood Extraction Kit was used to extract genomic DNA from the blood cell samples. The sample holds a few counts of this clone. The target of this receptor is not known. The input lacks base qualities; no much larger clone sits a single base away.

The method behind the library was the immunoSEQ multiplex PCR assay. For the multiplex PCR, a mixture combining 60 forward primers for TCR Vbeta segments and 13 reverse primers for TCR Jbeta segments was used. Amplification of the CDR3 region of rearranged TCR beta genes was performed with a multiplex PCR assay on genomic DNA. The Illumina HiSeq System was used to sequence the amplified TCR beta libraries as 87-base-pair reads. For the original study's pipeline: A later analysis counted tens of millions of unique TCR beta chains across the 550 to 750 repertoires, and around 9.9 million of these chains were shared by at least two donors. A nearest-neighbor algorithm error-corrected the raw reads and collapsed the reads into unique sequences, merging closely related sequences to remove PCR and sequencing errors. V, D and J gene segments were assigned by aligning CDR3 sequences to IMGT reference sequences. For a sequence to be retained, a match of at least six nucleotides was required to both a V gene segment and a J gene segment. Rearrangements were called productive when the CDR3 lacked stop codons and stayed in frame with V and J; all others were non-productive. CDR3 was defined by IMGT convention, running from the second conserved V-encoded cysteine to the conserved J-encoded phenylalanine. Sequences without an unambiguous match to a single V gene segment were excluded from the earlier analysis of approximately 560 of the donors. In an earlier analysis of 500 to 750 of the donors, V segments were called functional above 56.7% productive rearrangements and were called segregating when the between-donor standard deviation exceeded 5%. A statistical classification framework was built to diagnose cytomegalovirus status from the catalog of TCR beta chain sequences. A later analysis assigned V and J genes by comparing TCR nucleotide sequences with IMGT/GENE-DB human TR gene sequences. The TCRdist pipeline was used in a later analysis to assign CDR3 sequences and most-parsimonious VDJ recombination scenarios. In a later analysis, each TCR beta chain was defined by its CDR3 amino acid sequence together with its V-gene family, and reads without a unique V-gene family were excluded. To address suspected cross-contamination and a sequencing artifact, a later analysis removed several hundred highly shared, low-generation-probability nucleotide sequences. A later analysis calculated a clonal expansion index for each public chain from normalized within-repertoire ranks of inferred template counts. In a later analysis, generation probabilities were computed using a VDJ recombination model fitted to out-of-frame rearrangements, and the results were checked against IGoR. In a later analysis, TCR-TCR, TCR-HLA and TCR-CMV co-occurrence was scored with hypergeometric tests, and a repertoire-size bias correction was applied to TCR pairs. In a later analysis, false discovery rates were estimated by permuting HLA or CMV assignments 20 times. A later analysis grouped co-occurring TCRs with DBSCAN, adding TCRdist sequence similarity when clustering within HLA-allele-positive subsets. Repertoires with fewer than 30,000 or more than 120,000 public chains were left out of co-occurrence clustering, as were a handful of repertoires with anomalous nucleotide sharing. What TCRdb holds here is the immuneACCESS table cut down to in-frame rearrangements. Part of the clones is not present; checked against another copy, under half of the missing clones reflect an unresolved V gene, and the others are unexplained. V and J calls and clone size are as listed in that table; D and trimming were resolved from the DNA. Counted in this sample were tens of thousands of clones; 75% of them appeared once. The ten largest clones add up to approximately 2.3% of the sample.

The receptor's source is a man between 40 and 49 years old in good health and CMV-seronegative. This chain joins TRBV4-1 to TRBJ1-1, with TRBD1 tentatively as D gene (5 bases match). Sequencing was done on a sample of PBMCs. The CDR3 amino acid sequence is: CASSQPGQVNEAFF. DNA sequence: TGCGCCAGCAGCCAACCCGGACAAGTCAATGAAGCTTTCTTT.